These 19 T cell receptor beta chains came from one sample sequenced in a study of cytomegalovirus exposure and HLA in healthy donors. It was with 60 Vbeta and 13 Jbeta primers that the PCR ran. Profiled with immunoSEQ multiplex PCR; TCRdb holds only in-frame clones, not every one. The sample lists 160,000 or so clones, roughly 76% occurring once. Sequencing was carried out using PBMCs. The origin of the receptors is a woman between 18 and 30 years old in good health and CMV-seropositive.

Here the CDR3 DNA reads TGTGCCAGTAGCCCCCCTTTAGGGAGCTCCTATAATTCACCCCTCCACTTT. It translates to CASSPPLGSSYNSPLHF. The rearrangement uses TRBV19 and TRBJ1-6; unclear D gene. Germline lookup yields CDR1 LNHDA and CDR2 SQIVND (reference sequence). This CDR3 has 17 residues. Trimming cost V 6 bases and J 0 bases, with 15 bases left between them. The whole variable domain, filled in from reference TRBV19 and TRBJ1-6, reads DGGITQSPKYLFRKEGQNVTLSCEQNLNHDAMYWYRQDPGQGLRLIYYSQIVNDFQKGDIAEGYSVSREKKESFPLTVTSAQKNPTAFYLCASSPPLGSSYNSPLHFGNGTRLTVT.

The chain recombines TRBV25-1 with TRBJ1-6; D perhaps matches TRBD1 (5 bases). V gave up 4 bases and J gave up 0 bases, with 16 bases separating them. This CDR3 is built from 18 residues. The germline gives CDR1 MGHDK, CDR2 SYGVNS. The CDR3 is CASSGLMEGSSYNSPLHF. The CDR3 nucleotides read TGTGCCAGCAGTGGGTTAATGGAGGGGAGCTCCTATAATTCACCCCTCCACTTT.

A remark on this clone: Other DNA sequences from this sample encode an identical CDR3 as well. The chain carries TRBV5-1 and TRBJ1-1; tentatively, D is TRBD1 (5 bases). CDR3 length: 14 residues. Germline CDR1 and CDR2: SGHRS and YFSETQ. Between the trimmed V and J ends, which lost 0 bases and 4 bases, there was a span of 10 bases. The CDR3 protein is CASSLAGGGTEAFF. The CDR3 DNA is TGCGCCAGCAGCTTGGCCGGGGGGGGCACTGAAGCTTTCTTT.

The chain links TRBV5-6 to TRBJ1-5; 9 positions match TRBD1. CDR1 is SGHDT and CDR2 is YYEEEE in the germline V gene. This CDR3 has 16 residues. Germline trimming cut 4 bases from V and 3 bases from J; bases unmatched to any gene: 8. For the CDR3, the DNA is TGTGCCAGCAGCCACCTAGGACAGGGGAACAATCAGCCCCAGCATTTT. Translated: CASSHLGQGNNQPQHF.

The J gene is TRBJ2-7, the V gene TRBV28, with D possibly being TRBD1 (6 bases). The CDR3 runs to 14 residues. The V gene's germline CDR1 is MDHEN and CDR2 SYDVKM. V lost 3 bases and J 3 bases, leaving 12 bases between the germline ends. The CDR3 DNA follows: TGTGCCAGCAGTTTCAGACAGGTGGGCTACGAGCAGTACTTC. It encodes CASSFRQVGYEQYF.

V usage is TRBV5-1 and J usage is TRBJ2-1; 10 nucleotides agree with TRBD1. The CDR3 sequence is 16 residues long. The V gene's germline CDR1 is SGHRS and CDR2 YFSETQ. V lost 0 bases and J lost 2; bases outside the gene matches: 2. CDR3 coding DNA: TGCGCCAGCAGCTTGGCGGGACAGGGGACCTACAATGAGCAGTTCTTC. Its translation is CASSLAGQGTYNEQFF.

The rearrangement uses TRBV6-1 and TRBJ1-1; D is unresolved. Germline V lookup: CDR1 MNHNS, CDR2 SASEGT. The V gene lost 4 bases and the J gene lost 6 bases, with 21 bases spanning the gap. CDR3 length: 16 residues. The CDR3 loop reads CASSVARFSPHPEAFF. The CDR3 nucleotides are TGTGCCAGCAGTGTTGCACGTTTTAGTCCTCACCCTGAAGCTTTCTTT.

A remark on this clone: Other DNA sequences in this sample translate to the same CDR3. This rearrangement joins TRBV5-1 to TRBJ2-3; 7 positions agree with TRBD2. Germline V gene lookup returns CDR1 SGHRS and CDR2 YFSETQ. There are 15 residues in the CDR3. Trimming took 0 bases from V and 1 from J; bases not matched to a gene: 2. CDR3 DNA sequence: TGCGCCAGCAGCTTGGTCACTAGCGGCACAGATACGCAGTATTTT. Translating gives CASSLVTSGTDTQYF. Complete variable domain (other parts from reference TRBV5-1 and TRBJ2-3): KAGVTQTPRYLIKTRGQQVTLSCSPISGHRSVSWYQQTPGQGLQFLFEYFSETQRNKGNFPGRFSGRQFSNSRSEMNVSTLELGDSALYLCASSLVTSGTDTQYFGPGTRLTVL.

The CDR3 DNA sequence: TGTGCCAGCAGCCCAAGGACAGGGAGTGAAGATACGCAGTATTTT. Translation: CASSPRTGSEDTQYF. The chain couples TRBV7-8 to TRBJ2-3; 8 nucleotides align to TRBD1. The CDR3 spans 15 residues. The germline V gene encodes CDR1 SGHVS and CDR2 FQNEAQ. The V gene end was trimmed by 5 bases and the J gene end by 5 bases; junction bases not matched to a gene: 9.

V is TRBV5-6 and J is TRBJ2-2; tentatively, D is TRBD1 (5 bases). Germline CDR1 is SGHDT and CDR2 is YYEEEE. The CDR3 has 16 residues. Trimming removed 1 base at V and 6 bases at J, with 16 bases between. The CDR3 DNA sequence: TGTGCCAGCAGCTTGAACCCAGGGTATAACGCCGGGGAGCTGTTTTTT. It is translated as CASSLNPGYNAGELFF.

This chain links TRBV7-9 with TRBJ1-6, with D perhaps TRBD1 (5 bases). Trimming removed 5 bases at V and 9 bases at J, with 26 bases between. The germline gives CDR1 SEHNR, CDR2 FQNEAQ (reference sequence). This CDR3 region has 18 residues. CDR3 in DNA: TGTGCCAGCAGCCCCCATGGGGGGACCCTCTCTGGCAGTTCACCCCTCCACTTT. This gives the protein CASSPHGGTLSGSSPLHF.

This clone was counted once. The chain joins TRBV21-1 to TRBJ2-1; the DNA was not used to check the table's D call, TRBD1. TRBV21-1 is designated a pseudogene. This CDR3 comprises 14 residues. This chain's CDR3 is CASSKRGIYNEQFF. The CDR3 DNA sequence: TGTGCCAGCAGCAAAAGGGGGATCTACAATGAGCAGTTCTTC.

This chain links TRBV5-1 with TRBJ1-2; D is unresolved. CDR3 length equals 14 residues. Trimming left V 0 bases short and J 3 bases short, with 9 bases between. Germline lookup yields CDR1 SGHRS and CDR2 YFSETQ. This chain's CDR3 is CASSLVGDYYGYTF. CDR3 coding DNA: TGCGCCAGCAGCTTGGTCGGGGATTACTATGGCTACACCTTC.

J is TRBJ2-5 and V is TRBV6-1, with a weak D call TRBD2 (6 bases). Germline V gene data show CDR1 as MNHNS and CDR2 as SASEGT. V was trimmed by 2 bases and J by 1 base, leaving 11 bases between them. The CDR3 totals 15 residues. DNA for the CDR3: TGTGCCAGCAGTGAACTCGGGGGTCTCCAAGAGACCCAGTACTTC. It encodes CASSELGGLQETQYF.

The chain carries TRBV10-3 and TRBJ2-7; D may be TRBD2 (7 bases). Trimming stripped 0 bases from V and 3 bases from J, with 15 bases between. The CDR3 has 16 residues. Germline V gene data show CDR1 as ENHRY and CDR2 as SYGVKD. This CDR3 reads CAISESGTTGHYEQYF. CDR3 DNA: TGTGCCATCAGTGAGTCGGGGACTACAGGGCACTACGAGCAGTACTTC.

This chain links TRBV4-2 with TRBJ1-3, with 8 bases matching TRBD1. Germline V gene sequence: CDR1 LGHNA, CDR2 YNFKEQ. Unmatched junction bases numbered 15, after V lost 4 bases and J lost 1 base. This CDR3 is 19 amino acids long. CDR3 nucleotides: TGTGCCAGCAGCCCCCGCCAGGGGGCTGTTTCGTTATCTGGAAACACCATATATTTT. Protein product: CASSPRQGAVSLSGNTIYF.

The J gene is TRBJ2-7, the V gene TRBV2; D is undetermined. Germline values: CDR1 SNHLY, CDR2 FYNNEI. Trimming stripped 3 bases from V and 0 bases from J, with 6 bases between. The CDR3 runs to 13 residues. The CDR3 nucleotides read TGTGCCAGCAGTGATGTTAGCTCCTACGAGCAGTACTTC. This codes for CASSDVSSYEQYF.

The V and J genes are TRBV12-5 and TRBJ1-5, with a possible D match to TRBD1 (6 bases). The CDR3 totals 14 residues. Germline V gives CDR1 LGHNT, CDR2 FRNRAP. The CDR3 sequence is CKGGGREADQPQHF. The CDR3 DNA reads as TGTAAAGGGGGGGGCAGGGAGGCGGATCAGCCCCAGCATTTT.

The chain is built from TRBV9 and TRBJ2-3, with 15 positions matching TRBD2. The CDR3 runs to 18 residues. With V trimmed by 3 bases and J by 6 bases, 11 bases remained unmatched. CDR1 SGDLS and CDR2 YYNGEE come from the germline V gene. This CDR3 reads CASSAPGGLAGGGDTQYF. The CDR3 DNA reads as TGTGCCAGCAGCGCGCCGGGGGGACTAGCGGGGGGCGGCGATACGCAGTATTTT.